This TCR beta chain derives from a study of cytomegalovirus exposure and HLA in healthy donors. Regarding the study as a whole: Most subjects had HLA-A and HLA-B alleles reportedly predicted accurately by TCR beta sequences.

The CDR3 length is 15 residues. Looked up from germline, CDR1 is SGHRS and CDR2 is YFSETQ. Trimming took 10 bases from V and 3 from J; bases not matched to a gene: 12. PCR involved 60 Vbeta and 13 Jbeta primers. TCRdb's copy holds only in-frame clones and misses some; the assay was immunoSEQ multiplex PCR. The repertoire consists of around 150,000 clones, with 72% occurring once and the leading ten covering over 4%. About this clone itself: Its antigen is as yet unknown.

The source is a man aged 50-60 years in good health and CMV-seropositive. The sample was PBMCs. This chain connects TRBV5-1 to TRBJ2-1; 8 bases align to TRBD1. CDR3 protein: CARYVRDRFYNEQFF. CDR3 DNA sequence: TGCGCCCGATATGTCCGGGACAGGTTCTACAATGAGCAGTTCTTC.